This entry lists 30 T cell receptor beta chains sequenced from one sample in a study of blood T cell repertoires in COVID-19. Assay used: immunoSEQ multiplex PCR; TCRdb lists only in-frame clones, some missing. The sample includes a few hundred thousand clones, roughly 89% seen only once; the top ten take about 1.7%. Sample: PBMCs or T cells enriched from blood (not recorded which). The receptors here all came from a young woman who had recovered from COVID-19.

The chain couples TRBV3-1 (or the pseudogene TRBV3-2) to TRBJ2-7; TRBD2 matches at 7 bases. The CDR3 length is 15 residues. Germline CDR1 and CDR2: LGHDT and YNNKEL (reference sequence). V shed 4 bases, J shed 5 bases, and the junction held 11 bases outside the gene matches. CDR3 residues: CASSPRSGIFHEQYF. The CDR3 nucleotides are TGTGCCAGCAGCCCCAGGAGCGGGATTTTCCACGAGCAGTACTTC.

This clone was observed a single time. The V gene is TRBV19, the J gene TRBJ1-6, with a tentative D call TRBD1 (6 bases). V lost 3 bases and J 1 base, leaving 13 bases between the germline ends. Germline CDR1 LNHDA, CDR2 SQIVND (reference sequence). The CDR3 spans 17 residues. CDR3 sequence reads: CASSISRGWSYNSPLHF. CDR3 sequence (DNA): TGTGCCAGTAGTATCTCCAGGGGTTGGTCCTATAATTCACCCCTCCACTTT.

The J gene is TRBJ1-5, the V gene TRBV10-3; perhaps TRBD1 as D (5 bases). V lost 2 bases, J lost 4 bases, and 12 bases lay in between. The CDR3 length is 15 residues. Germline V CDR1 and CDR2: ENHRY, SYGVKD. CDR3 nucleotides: TGTGCCATCAGTGAGAGTCAGGGTGGGAATCAGCCCCAGCATTTT. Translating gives CAISESQGGNQPQHF.

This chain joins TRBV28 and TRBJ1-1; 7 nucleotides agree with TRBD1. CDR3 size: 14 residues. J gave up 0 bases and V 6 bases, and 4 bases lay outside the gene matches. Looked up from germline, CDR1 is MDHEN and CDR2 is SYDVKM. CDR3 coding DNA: TGTGCCAGCAGGCCGGGACAGATGAACACTGAAGCTTTCTTT. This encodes CASRPGQMNTEAFF.

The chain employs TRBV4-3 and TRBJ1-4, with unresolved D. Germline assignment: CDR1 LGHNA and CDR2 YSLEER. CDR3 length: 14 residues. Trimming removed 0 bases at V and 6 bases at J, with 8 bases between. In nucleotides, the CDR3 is TGCGCCAGCAGCCAAGATCACAGATATGAAAAACTGTTTTTT. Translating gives CASSQDHRYEKLFF.

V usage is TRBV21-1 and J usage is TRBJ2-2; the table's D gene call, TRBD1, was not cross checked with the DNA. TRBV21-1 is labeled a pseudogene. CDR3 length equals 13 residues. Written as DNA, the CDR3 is TGTGCCAGCACCCAGGGGAGCACCGGGGAGCTGTTTTTT. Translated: CASTQGSTGELFF.

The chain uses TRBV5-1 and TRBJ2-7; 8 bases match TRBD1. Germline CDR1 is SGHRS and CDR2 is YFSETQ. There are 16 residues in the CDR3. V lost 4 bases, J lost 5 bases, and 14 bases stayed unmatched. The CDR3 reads CASSPQGARVSNEQYF. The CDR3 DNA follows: TGCGCCAGCAGCCCCCAGGGGGCCCGAGTTTCCAACGAGCAGTACTTC.

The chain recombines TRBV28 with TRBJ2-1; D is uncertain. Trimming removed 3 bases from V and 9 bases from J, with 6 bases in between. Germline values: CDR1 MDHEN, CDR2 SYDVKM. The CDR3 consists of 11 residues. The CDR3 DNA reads TGTGCCAGCAGTTTTTATTCTGAGCAGTTCTTC. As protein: CASSFYSEQFF.

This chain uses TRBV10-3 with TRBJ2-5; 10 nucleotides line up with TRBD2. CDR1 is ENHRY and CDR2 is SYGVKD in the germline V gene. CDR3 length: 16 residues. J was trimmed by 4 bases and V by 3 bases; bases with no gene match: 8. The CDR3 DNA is TGTGCCATCAGTGAATGGAGTAGCGGGGGGAGAGAGACCCAGTACTTC. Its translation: CAISEWSSGGRETQYF.

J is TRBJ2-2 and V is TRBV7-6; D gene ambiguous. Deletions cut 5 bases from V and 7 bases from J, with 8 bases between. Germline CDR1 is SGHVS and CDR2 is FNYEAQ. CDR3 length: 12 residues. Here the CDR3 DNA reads TGTGCCAGCAGCAGCTTCGGCGGGGAGCTGTTTTTT. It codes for CASSSFGGELFF.

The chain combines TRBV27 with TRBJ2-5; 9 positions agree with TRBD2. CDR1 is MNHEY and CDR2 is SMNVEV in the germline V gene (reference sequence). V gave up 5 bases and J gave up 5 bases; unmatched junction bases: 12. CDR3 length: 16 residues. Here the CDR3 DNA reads TGTGCCAGCAGTCCACCTTGGGGACTAGCCAAGGAGACCCAGTACTTC. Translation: CASSPPWGLAKETQYF.

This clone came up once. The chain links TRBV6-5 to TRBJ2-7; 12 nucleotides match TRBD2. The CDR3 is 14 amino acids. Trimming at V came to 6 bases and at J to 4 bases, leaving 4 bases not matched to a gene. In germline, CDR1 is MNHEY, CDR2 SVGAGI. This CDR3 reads CASRTSGRLYEQYF. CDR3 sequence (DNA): TGTGCCAGCAGAACTAGCGGGAGGTTGTACGAGCAGTACTTC.

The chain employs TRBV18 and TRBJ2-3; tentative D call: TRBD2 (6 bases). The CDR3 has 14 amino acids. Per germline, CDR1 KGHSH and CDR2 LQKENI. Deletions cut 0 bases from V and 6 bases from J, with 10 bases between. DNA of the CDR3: TGTGCCAGCTCACCACCTGGAGGGTTGGATACGCAGTATTTT. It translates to CASSPPGGLDTQYF.

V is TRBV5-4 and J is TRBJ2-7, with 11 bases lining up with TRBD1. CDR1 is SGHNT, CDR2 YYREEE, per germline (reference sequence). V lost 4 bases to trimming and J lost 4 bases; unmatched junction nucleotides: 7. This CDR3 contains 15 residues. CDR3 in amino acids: CASSPGQGATYEQYF. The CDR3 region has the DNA TGTGCCAGCAGCCCAGGACAGGGGGCGACTTACGAGCAGTACTTC.

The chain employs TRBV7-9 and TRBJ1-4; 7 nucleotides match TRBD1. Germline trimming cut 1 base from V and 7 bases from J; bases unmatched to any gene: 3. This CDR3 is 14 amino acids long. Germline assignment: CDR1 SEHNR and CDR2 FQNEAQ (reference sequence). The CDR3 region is CASSLEGGSEKLFF. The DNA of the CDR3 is TGTGCCAGCAGCTTAGAAGGGGGCAGTGAAAAACTGTTTTTT.

CDR3 in amino acids: CAWSPGQAQQYF. The CDR3 coding sequence is TGTGCCTGGAGTCCCGGACAGGCTCAGCAGTACTTC. This chain connects TRBV30 to TRBJ2-7; 7 positions match TRBD1. CDR3 length equals 12 residues. In germline, CDR1 is GTSNPN, CDR2 SVGIG (reference sequence). Unmatched junction bases numbered 6, after V lost 2 bases and J lost 8 bases.

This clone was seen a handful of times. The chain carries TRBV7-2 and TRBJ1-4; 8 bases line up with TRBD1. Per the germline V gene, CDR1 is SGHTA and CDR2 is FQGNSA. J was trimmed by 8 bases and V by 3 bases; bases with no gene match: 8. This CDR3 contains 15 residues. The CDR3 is CASSLQGAREEKLFF. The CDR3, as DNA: TGTGCCAGCAGCTTGCAGGGGGCAAGGGAGGAAAAACTGTTTTTT.

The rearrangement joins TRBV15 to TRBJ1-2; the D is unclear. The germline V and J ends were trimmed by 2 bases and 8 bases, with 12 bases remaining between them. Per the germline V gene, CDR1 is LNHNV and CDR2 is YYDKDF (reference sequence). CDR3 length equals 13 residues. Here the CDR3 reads CATSRTGSGGYTF. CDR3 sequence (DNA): TGTGCCACCAGCAGAACCGGGAGCGGGGGCTACACCTTC.

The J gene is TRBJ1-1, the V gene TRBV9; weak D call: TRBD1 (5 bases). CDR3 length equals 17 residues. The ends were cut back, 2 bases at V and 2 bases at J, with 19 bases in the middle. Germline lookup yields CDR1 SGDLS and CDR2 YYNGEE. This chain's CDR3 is CASSVSSRVGGNTEAFF. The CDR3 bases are TGTGCCAGCAGCGTGTCCTCCAGAGTGGGGGGTAACACTGAAGCTTTCTTT.

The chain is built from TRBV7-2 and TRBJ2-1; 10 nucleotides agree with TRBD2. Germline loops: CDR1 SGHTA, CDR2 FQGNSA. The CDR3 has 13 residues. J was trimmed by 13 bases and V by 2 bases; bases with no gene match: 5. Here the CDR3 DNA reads TGTGCCAGCAGCTTACTTCTAGCGGGGGATCAGTTCTTC. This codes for CASSLLLAGDQFF.

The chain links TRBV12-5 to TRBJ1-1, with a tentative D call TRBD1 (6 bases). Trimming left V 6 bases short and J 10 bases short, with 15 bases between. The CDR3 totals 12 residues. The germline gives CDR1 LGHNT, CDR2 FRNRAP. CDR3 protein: CASGPAQGTAFF. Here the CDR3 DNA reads TGTGCTAGTGGACCCGCACAGGGTACAGCTTTCTTT.

The CDR3 is CAIRMGLHTEAFF. The CDR3 region has the DNA TGTGCCATCAGAATGGGACTGCACACTGAAGCTTTCTTT. The genes are TRBV10-3 and TRBJ1-1, with D possibly TRBD1 on 5 matching bases. The CDR3 length is 13 residues. Germline values: CDR1 ENHRY, CDR2 SYGVKD. Trimming took off 6 bases at V and 3 bases at J, with 11 bases between the two ends.

This CDR3 reads CASSPLGTDTQYF. DNA for the CDR3: TGTGCCAGCTCACCATTAGGCACAGATACGCAGTATTTT. V and J are TRBV18 and TRBJ2-3; D unresolved. V lost 2 bases, J lost 1 base, and 4 bases lay in between. Germline CDR1 and CDR2: KGHSH and LQKENI. The CDR3 is made up of 13 amino acids. The full variable domain, rest sourced from reference TRBV18 and TRBJ2-3, is NAGVMQNPRHLVRRRGQEARLRCSPMKGHSHVYWYRQLPEEGLKFMVYLQKENIIDESGMPKERFSAEFPKEGPSILRIQQVVRGDSAAYFCASSPLGTDTQYFGPGTRLTVL.

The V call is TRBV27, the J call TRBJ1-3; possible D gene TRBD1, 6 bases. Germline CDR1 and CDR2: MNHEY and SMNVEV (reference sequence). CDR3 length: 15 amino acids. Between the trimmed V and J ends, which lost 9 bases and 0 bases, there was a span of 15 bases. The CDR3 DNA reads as TGTGCCAGTGCCCCCCAGGGGATCTCTGGAAACACCATATATTTT. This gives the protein CASAPQGISGNTIYF.

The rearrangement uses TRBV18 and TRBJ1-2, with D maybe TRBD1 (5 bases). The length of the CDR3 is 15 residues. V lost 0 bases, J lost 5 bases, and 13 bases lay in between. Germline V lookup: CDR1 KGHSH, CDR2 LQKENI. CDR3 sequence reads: CASSPPILGPYGYTF. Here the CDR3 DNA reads TGTGCCAGCTCACCACCGATTCTGGGGCCTTATGGCTACACCTTC.

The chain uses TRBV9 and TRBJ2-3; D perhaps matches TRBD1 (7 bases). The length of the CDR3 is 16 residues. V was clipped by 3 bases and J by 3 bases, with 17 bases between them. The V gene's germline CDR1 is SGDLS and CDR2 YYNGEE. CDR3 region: CASSAYTGAGTDTQYF. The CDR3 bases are TGTGCCAGCAGCGCTTACACAGGGGCGGGGACAGATACGCAGTATTTT. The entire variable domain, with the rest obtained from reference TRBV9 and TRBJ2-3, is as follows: DSGVTQTPKHLITATGQRVTLRCSPRSGDLSVYWYQQSLDQGLQFLIQYYNGEERAKGNILERFSAQQFPDLHSELNLSSLELGDSALYFCASSAYTGAGTDTQYFGPGTRLTVL.

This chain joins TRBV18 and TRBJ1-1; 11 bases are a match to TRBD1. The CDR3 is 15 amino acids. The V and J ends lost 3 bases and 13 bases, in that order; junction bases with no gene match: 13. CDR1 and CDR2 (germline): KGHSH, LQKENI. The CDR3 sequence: CASSPLQGTGGSGFF. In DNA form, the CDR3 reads TGTGCCAGCTCACCCTTACAGGGGACAGGGGGAAGCGGTTTCTTT.

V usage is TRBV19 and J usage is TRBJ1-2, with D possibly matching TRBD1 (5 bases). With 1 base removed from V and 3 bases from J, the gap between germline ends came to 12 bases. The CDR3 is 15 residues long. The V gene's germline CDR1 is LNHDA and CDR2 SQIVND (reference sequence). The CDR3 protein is CASSIGHTGHYGYTF. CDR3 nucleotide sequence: TGTGCCAGTAGTATAGGTCACACAGGACACTATGGCTACACCTTC.

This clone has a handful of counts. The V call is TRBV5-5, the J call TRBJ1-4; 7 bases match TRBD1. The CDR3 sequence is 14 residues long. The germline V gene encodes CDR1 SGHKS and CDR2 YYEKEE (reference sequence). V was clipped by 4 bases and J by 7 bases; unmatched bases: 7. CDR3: CASSLQGFFEKLFF. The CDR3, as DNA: TGTGCCAGCAGCCTACAGGGGTTTTTTGAAAAACTGTTTTTT. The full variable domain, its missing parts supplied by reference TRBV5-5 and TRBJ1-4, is DAGVTQSPTHLIKTRGQQVTLRCSPISGHKSVSWYQQVLGQGPQFIFQYYEKEERGRGNFPDRFSARQFPNYSSELNVNALLLGDSALYLCASSLQGFFEKLFFGSGTQLSVL.

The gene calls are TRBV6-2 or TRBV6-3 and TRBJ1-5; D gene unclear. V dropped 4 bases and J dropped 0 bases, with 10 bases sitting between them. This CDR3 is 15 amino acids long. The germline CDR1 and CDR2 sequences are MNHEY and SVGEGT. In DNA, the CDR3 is TGTGCCAGCAGTTTTCGACACCTTAGCAATCAGCCCCAGCATTTT. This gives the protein CASSFRHLSNQPQHF.